This T cell receptor (beta chain) was retrieved from a study of shared clonotypes between healthy human individuals. Germline V gene data show CDR1 as SNHLY and CDR2 as FYNNEI. The CDR3 is 15 residues long. V was clipped by 3 bases and J by 0 bases, with 9 bases between them. Clones were sequenced by immunoSEQ multiplex PCR, and TCRdb holds only the in-frame ones, with some missing. This table holds 1 million to 1.2 million clones, 70% to 80% found once. The sequence was collected from a man younger than 35 in good health. Some clones in this sample may be carry-over from other donors' samples. Input material: memory CD4+ T cells from PBMCs. Described subset: CD45RA-negative fraction. The chain has TRBV2 and TRBJ2-4; D gene ambiguous. The CDR3 sequence: CASSDRGLAKNIQYF. DNA of the CDR3: TGTGCCAGCAGTGATCGAGGCCTAGCCAAAAACATTCAGTACTTC.